This T cell receptor (beta chain) originates from a study of Ad26.COV2.S vaccination and SARS-CoV-2 variants. Study-wide background: Donor joined the COV1001 Ad26.COV2.S trial arm.

Findings of the study overall: Whether participants received vaccine or placebo, their non-spike TCR breadth was similar.

On this clone: Its antigen is currently unknown.

The V and J ends lost 0 bases and 3 bases, in that order; junction bases with no gene match: 9. Germline V CDR1 and CDR2: SGHTA, FQGNSA. CDR3 size: 17 residues. The table came from immunoSEQ multiplex PCR; TCRdb's copy has only in-frame clones and leaves some out. Of around 300,000 clones in the sample, roughly 90% were seen once. Treatment: some 20 received Ad26.COV2.S at low or high dose, single or two shots; a few received placebo; per-sample allocation not given. Sampling was performed 63 days after the first vaccine or placebo injection. The sample consisted of peripheral blood, taken in a trial of Ad26.COV2.S vaccine versus placebo. The TCR was taken from a person aged 18-60 years who received the Ad26.COV2.S COVID-19 vaccine or a placebo. The chain joins TRBV7-2 to TRBJ2-7; TRBD1 matches 9 bases. CDR3: CASSLASSGQGFYEQYF. In DNA, the CDR3 is TGTGCCAGCAGCTTAGCCTCTTCGGGACAGGGCTTCTACGAGCAGTACTTC.